The 32 T cell receptor beta chains presented below share a single source sample, sequenced in a study of a mutant IDH1 vaccine in newly diagnosed glioma. Time point denoted: week 11, during vaccination. Vaccination used 300 ug of mutant IDH1 20-mer peptide per dose, with topical imiquimod. For these receptors, no antigen is known. Assay: immunoSEQ multiplex PCR; the TCRdb copy retains only in-frame clones and omits some. The sample gives around 26,000 clones, 55% to 75% of which show up once; approximately 10% is in the top ten. The sample consisted of peripheral blood mononuclear cells (PBMCs), taken from a glioma patient whose treatment included an IDH1 peptide vaccine. Receptors originate from a man between 18 and 35 years old with glioma. Some clones in this sample may be carry-over from other donors' samples.

J is TRBJ1-6 and V is TRBV4-3; D gene unclear. Germline lookup yields CDR1 LGHNA and CDR2 YSLEER. The CDR3 loop spans 15 amino acids. V lost 0 bases, J lost 9 bases, and 12 bases lay in between. In nucleotides, the CDR3 is TGCGCCAGCAGCCAAGAAGAAGGACCGGTTTCACCCCTCCACTTT. It is translated as CASSQEEGPVSPLHF.

The chain couples TRBV12-5 to TRBJ1-1; TRBD1 agrees at 11 bases. Germline V gene lookup returns CDR1 LGHNT and CDR2 FRNRAP. The CDR3 sequence is 19 residues long. The trim removed 0 bases at V and 5 bases at J, leaving 14 bases unmatched. CDR3 sequence: CASGLVPNPGQGVVTEAFF. In DNA form, the CDR3 reads TGTGCTAGTGGTTTGGTACCGAATCCGGGACAGGGGGTCGTGACTGAAGCTTTCTTT.

The chain couples TRBV4-3 to TRBJ1-4; perhaps TRBD1 as D (5 bases). Between the trimmed V and J ends, which lost 4 bases and 7 bases, there was a span of 19 bases. The CDR3 totals 16 residues. CDR1 LGHNA and CDR2 YSLEER come from the germline V gene. CDR3 protein: CASSPQVGTAGEKLFF. DNA of the CDR3: TGCGCCAGCAGCCCCCAGGTCGGGACGGCGGGTGAAAAACTGTTTTTT.

The chain links TRBV27 to TRBJ2-7, with 9 bases fitting TRBD2. In germline, CDR1 is MNHEY, CDR2 SMNVEV (reference sequence). The CDR3 extends over 16 amino acids. J lost 0 bases, V lost 2 bases, and 5 bases had no gene match. The CDR3 nucleotides read TGTGCCAGCAGTTTAAAGGTAGCGGGAGCCTCCTACGAGCAGTACTTC. Translated: CASSLKVAGASYEQYF.

This rearrangement joins TRBV28 to TRBJ2-5; 8 positions match TRBD2. The CDR3 totals 13 residues. The trim removed 6 bases at V and 4 bases at J, leaving 4 bases unmatched. Germline V CDR1 and CDR2: MDHEN, SYDVKM. The DNA for the CDR3 is TGTGCCAGCAGGTTAGCGGGATTAGAGACCCAGTACTTC. Translating gives CASRLAGLETQYF.

This clone was seen once. The chain joins TRBV6-6 to TRBJ1-1; no definite D call. Germline loops: CDR1 MNHNY, CDR2 SVGAGI (reference sequence). The CDR3 has 14 amino acids. V shed 6 bases and J shed 6 bases, with 17 bases lying between them. CDR3 coding DNA: TGTGCCAGCAGAACGAATAGTGGAATAGCTGAAGCTTTCTTT. Translated, it gives CASRTNSGIAEAFF.

The chain couples TRBV14 to TRBJ2-5; D is ambiguous. CDR1 and CDR2 from the germline V gene are SGHDN and FVKESK. The CDR3 covers 13 residues. The germline V and J ends were trimmed by 4 bases and 9 bases, with 15 bases remaining between them. This chain's CDR3 is CASSPFPRIPQYF. In DNA, the CDR3 is TGTGCCAGCAGCCCTTTCCCACGAATACCCCAGTACTTC.

The chain recombines TRBV6-5 with TRBJ2-1; D may be TRBD2 (5 bases). The CDR3 is 16 residues long. Trimming left V 4 bases short and J 2 bases short, with 15 bases between. In germline, CDR1 is MNHEY, CDR2 SVGAGI. The CDR3 coding sequence is TGTGCCAGCAGTTCCCCGGGTGGTAGCGCCTACAATGAGCAGTTCTTC. Translating it yields CASSSPGGSAYNEQFF.

V is TRBV30 and J is TRBJ2-1; D is unclear. Per the germline V gene, CDR1 is GTSNPN and CDR2 is SVGIG (reference sequence). Trimming took off 0 bases at V and 12 bases at J, with 12 bases between the two ends. The CDR3 has 12 residues. Here the CDR3 reads CAWSVSIGLQFF. CDR3 nucleotides: TGTGCCTGGAGTGTATCGATTGGTCTGCAGTTCTTC.

The gene calls are TRBV7-9 and TRBJ1-2; D gene ambiguous. The CDR3 is made up of 14 amino acids. From germline, CDR1 is SEHNR and CDR2 FQNEAQ (reference sequence). V was pared by 2 bases and J by 4 bases, with 11 bases between. The CDR3 DNA reads TGTGCCAGCAGCTTATCAACGGGTCTCTATGGCTACACCTTC. Protein: CASSLSTGLYGYTF.

This rearrangement joins TRBV11-1 to TRBJ1-6; D is undetermined. CDR1 and CDR2 from the germline V gene are SGHAT and FQDESV (reference sequence). V lost 0 bases to trimming and J lost 10 bases, with 7 bases between them. There are 13 residues in the CDR3. Here the CDR3 reads CASSLAARSPLHF. CDR3 sequence (DNA): TGTGCCAGCAGCTTAGCGGCCCGGTCACCCCTCCACTTT.

This chain connects TRBV11-2 to TRBJ2-5; D assignment may be TRBD1 or TRBD2 (6 bases each). V was pared by 5 bases and J by 2 bases, with 21 bases between. CDR3 length: 17 amino acids. The germline CDR1 and CDR2 sequences are SGHAT and FQNNGV. The CDR3 here is CASSPFMGKGGQETQYF. DNA for the CDR3: TGTGCCAGCAGCCCTTTCATGGGGAAAGGGGGGCAAGAGACCCAGTACTTC.

This chain joins TRBV29-1 and TRBJ2-5, with D unresolved. V lost 4 bases, J lost 1 base, and 1 base lay in between. The CDR3 has 10 residues. Germline V lookup: CDR1 SQVTM, CDR2 ANQGSEA. CDR3 in DNA: TGCAGCGTTGCCCAAGAGACCCAGTACTTC. As protein: CSVAQETQYF.

The chain has TRBV5-6 and TRBJ1-3, with 8 bases matching TRBD1. V shed 2 bases and J 8 bases; nucleotides not matched to a gene: 6. Germline V gene lookup returns CDR1 SGHDT and CDR2 YYEEEE. The CDR3 spans 14 residues. The CDR3 nucleotides read TGTGCCAGCAGCTTCGGCAGGGGGCTAGACACCATATATTTT. Residues: CASSFGRGLDTIYF.

The V and J genes are TRBV2 and TRBJ2-5, with a tentative D call TRBD1 (6 bases). V was trimmed by 2 bases and J by 5 bases, leaving 15 bases between them. There are 15 residues in the CDR3. Looked up from germline, CDR1 is SNHLY and CDR2 is FYNNEI. CDR3 sequence: CASSEMRTASETQYF. CDR3 DNA sequence: TGTGCCAGCAGTGAAATGCGGACAGCATCGGAGACCCAGTACTTC. The whole variable domain, remainder taken from reference TRBV2 and TRBJ2-5, is EPEVTQTPSHQVTQMGQEVILRCVPISNHLYFYWYRQILGQKVEFLVSFYNNEISEKSEIFDDQFSVERPDGSNFTLKIRSTKLEDSAMYFCASSEMRTASETQYFGPGTRLLVL.

This clone was observed a few times. The rearrangement links TRBV29-1 to TRBJ1-1; D gene unclear. Trimming removed 7 bases from V and 1 base from J, with 13 bases in between. Germline lookup yields CDR1 SQVTM and CDR2 ANQGSEA. The CDR3 is made up of 13 amino acids. DNA of the CDR3: TGCAGCGCCTCGGGAATCGGGAACACTGAAGCTTTCTTT. Protein product: CSASGIGNTEAFF.

Here the CDR3 reads CASSIARPGRKNTEAFF. The CDR3 DNA reads TGTGCCAGTAGTATAGCCCGACCAGGACGGAAGAACACTGAAGCTTTCTTT. The chain combines TRBV19 with TRBJ1-1; D remains ambiguous. The CDR3 extends over 17 amino acids. Between the trimmed V and J ends, which lost 1 base and 1 base, there was a span of 16 bases. Germline V gene lookup returns CDR1 LNHDA and CDR2 SQIVND (reference sequence). Full variable domain (rest looked up from reference TRBV19 and TRBJ1-1): DGGITQSPKYLFRKEGQNVTLSCEQNLNHDAMYWYRQDPGQGLRLIYYSQIVNDFQKGDIAEGYSVSREKKESFPLTVTSAQKNPTAFYLCASSIARPGRKNTEAFFGQGTRLTVV.

The chain uses TRBV2 and TRBJ2-1; 7 bases line up with TRBD2. With 6 bases clipped from V and 0 bases from J, the junction kept 5 bases outside the gene matches. The CDR3 contains 15 residues. Looked up from germline, CDR1 is SNHLY and CDR2 is FYNNEI. The CDR3 bases are TGTGCCAGCAGGTGGGCGGGGGACTCCTACAATGAGCAGTTCTTC. This translates into CASRWAGDSYNEQFF.

This chain joins TRBV5-6 and TRBJ2-7; D is perhaps TRBD1 or TRBD2 (6 bases each). Deletions cut 4 bases from V and 2 bases from J, with 16 bases between. This CDR3 has 15 residues. CDR1 and CDR2 (germline): SGHDT, YYEEEE. The CDR3 sequence: CASSAGGSGPYEQYF. The DNA of the CDR3 is TGTGCCAGCAGCGCCGGGGGCTCTGGGCCCTACGAGCAGTACTTC.

V gene TRBV6-5 combines with J gene TRBJ2-1, with 10 nucleotides matching TRBD2. Germline lookup yields CDR1 MNHEY and CDR2 SVGAGI. The CDR3 is 15 residues long. The V and J ends lost 4 bases and 6 bases, in that order; junction bases with no gene match: 6. The CDR3 protein is CASSSPGLALNEQFF. The CDR3 DNA follows: TGTGCCAGCAGTTCTCCGGGACTAGCGCTCAATGAGCAGTTCTTC.

The chain is built from TRBV9 and TRBJ1-1, with no clear D. Germline assignment: CDR1 SGDLS and CDR2 YYNGEE. This CDR3 contains 13 residues. V gave up 2 bases and J gave up 3 bases, with 8 bases separating them. CDR3 DNA: TGTGCCAGCAGCGTGCAGGAGTACACTGAAGCTTTCTTT. It yields the protein CASSVQEYTEAFF.

This clone occurred a few times. This rearrangement joins TRBV30 to TRBJ1-1; no reliable D call. There are 13 residues in the CDR3. With 0 bases removed from V and 1 base from J, the gap between germline ends came to 6 bases. Germline loops: CDR1 GTSNPN, CDR2 SVGIG (reference sequence). CDR3 sequence (DNA): TGTGCCTGGAGTGTAGCGGGGAACACTGAAGCTTTCTTT. Translated: CAWSVAGNTEAFF.

As DNA, the CDR3 is TGTGCCTGGGCCGCTAGCGGGAGTTCCTACGAGCAGTACTTC. As protein: CAWAASGSSYEQYF. The chain combines TRBV30 with TRBJ2-7; 10 bases map to TRBD2. From germline, CDR1 is GTSNPN and CDR2 SVGIG (reference sequence). This CDR3 comprises 14 residues. Trimming at V came to 5 bases and at J to 1 base, leaving 5 bases not matched to a gene. The full variable domain, its missing parts supplied by reference TRBV30 and TRBJ2-7, is SQTIHQWPATLVQPVGSPLSLECTVEGTSNPNLYWYRQAAGRGLQLLFYSVGIGQISSEVPQNLSASRPQDRQFILSSKKLLLSDSGFYLCAWAASGSSYEQYFGPGTRLTVT.

V usage is TRBV5-5 and J usage is TRBJ1-4; perhaps TRBD1 as D (5 bases). Germline V gene lookup returns CDR1 SGHKS and CDR2 YYEKEE (reference sequence). Trimming stripped 3 bases from V and 8 bases from J, with 20 bases between. The CDR3 has 16 residues. Here the CDR3 DNA reads TGTGCCAGCAGCTGGAGACTTGCGACAGTAACCGAAAAACTGTTTTTT. Its protein product is CASSWRLATVTEKLFF.

This clone was seen more than once but under ten times. The V and J genes are TRBV29-1 and TRBJ1-2; a weak D match, TRBD1 (5 bases). Germline V gene data show CDR1 as SQVTM and CDR2 as ANQGSEA. V was pared by 5 bases and J by 4 bases, with 11 bases between. The CDR3 has 12 residues. The CDR3 DNA follows: TGCAGCGTTATGACAGATACCTATGGCTACACCTTC. It yields the protein CSVMTDTYGYTF.

The genes are TRBV7-9 and TRBJ1-1; D ambiguous. Germline assignment: CDR1 SEHNR and CDR2 FQNEAQ (reference sequence). V was pared by 4 bases and J by 1 base, with 4 bases between. There are 12 residues in the CDR3. DNA of the CDR3: TGTGCCAGCAGCTGGGCGAACACTGAAGCTTTCTTT. Protein sequence: CASSWANTEAFF.

This clone counts as medium-sized. J is TRBJ1-1 and V is TRBV19; no clear D gene. V dropped 6 bases and J dropped 7 bases, with 15 bases sitting between them. Germline V CDR1 and CDR2: LNHDA, SQIVND (reference sequence). This CDR3 is 13 amino acids long. The CDR3 DNA sequence: TGTGCCAGTAGCCTATCTAACCAAAATGAAGCTTTCTTT. It yields the protein CASSLSNQNEAFF.

V and J are TRBV29-1 and TRBJ2-3, with TRBD2 identical over 13 bases. CDR1 and CDR2 (germline): SQVTM, ANQGSEA. V gave up 7 bases and J gave up 0 bases; unmatched junction bases: 10. CDR3 length: 17 amino acids. CDR3 nucleotides: TGCAGCGCCAAAAACAGGACTAGCGGGGGTAGCACAGATACGCAGTATTTT. Translation gives CSAKNRTSGGSTDTQYF.

This chain links TRBV9 with TRBJ1-2; D not resolved. Trimming cost V 1 base and J 4 bases, with 8 bases left between them. CDR1 is SGDLS, CDR2 YYNGEE, per germline. CDR3 length equals 13 residues. The CDR3 sequence is CASSVSGPYGYTF. In DNA form, the CDR3 reads TGTGCCAGCAGCGTAAGTGGGCCCTATGGCTACACCTTC.

This clone was detected only a few times. The V gene is TRBV19, the J gene TRBJ1-1; TRBD1 matches at 11 bases. Unmatched junction bases numbered 8, after V lost 5 bases and J lost 3 bases. The germline CDR1 and CDR2 sequences are LNHDA and SQIVND (reference sequence). This CDR3 is 16 amino acids long. The CDR3 protein is CASSVGQGAGDTEAFF. CDR3 coding DNA: TGTGCCAGTAGTGTCGGACAGGGGGCCGGGGACACTGAAGCTTTCTTT.

The chain joins TRBV12-5 to TRBJ1-1; D is perhaps TRBD1 (5 bases). The CDR3 spans 13 residues. With 3 bases removed from V and 1 base from J, the gap between germline ends came to 6 bases. The V gene's germline CDR1 is LGHNT and CDR2 FRNRAP. The CDR3, as DNA: TGTGCTAGTGGTTTAGGACAGAACACTGAAGCTTTCTTT. This gives the protein CASGLGQNTEAFF.

By sample fraction, this clone is large. The chain employs TRBV28 and TRBJ2-7, with D unclear. CDR1 is MDHEN, CDR2 SYDVKM, per germline. The CDR3 is 12 amino acids. Trimming shortened V by 3 bases and J by 4 bases, and 7 bases separated the two germline ends. This CDR3 reads CASSFMGYEQYF. The CDR3 nucleotides read TGTGCCAGCAGTTTTATGGGATACGAGCAGTACTTC.